A selection of T cell receptor beta chains follows, all from one sample in a study of patients and donors after allogeneic stem cell transplantation. TCRdb reprocessed the RT-PCR reads via MiXCR and lists one record per CDR3 protein. The sample contains about a million distinct CDR3 sequences, around 17% of which appear only once. The source material was blood, either unsorted or a sorted T cell fraction (not recorded which). These receptors came from a human donor who was either an allogeneic HSCT recipient or a stem cell or donor lymphocyte infusion donor (not recorded which). It is not recorded whose cells these are; they may come from a transplant donor. Each CDR3 is given with its conserved first and last residue. Fields, in order: D gene, J gene, clone size, V gene, CDR3 protein, CDR3 DNA. D genes are given only for firm matches. Only part of the rows carry a size: once, few, many, or a class if the clone is expanded.

NA,TRBJ2-4,few,TRBV12-3/TRBV12-4,CASTSAISGGRIAKNIQYF,TGTGCCAGCACTTCCGCTATCAGTGGGGGTCGCATAGCCAAAAACATTCAGTACTTC
NA,TRBJ1-2,NA,TRBV5-1,CASSRQENYGYTF,TGCGCCAGCAGCCGACAGGAAAACTATGGCTACACCTTC
NA,TRBJ2-7,few,TRBV7-9,CASSPVQYEQYF,TGTGCCAGCAGCCCAGTACAGTACGAGCAGTACTTC
NA,TRBJ1-1,few,TRBV27,CASSLREQGEAFF,TGTGCCAGCAGTTTAAGGGAACAGGGTGAAGCTTTCTTT
NA,TRBJ1-1,many,TRBV5-1,CASSGGQMNTEAFF,TGCGCCAGCAGCGGCGGACAGATGAACACTGAAGCTTTCTTT
TRBD1,TRBJ1-1,many,TRBV5-1,CASSGTGGVTEAFF,TGCGCCAGCAGCGGGACAGGGGGGGTTACTGAAGCTTTCTTT
NA,TRBJ1-2,NA,TRBV7-9,CASSSGQTCYTF,TGTGCCAGCAGCTCCGGACAGACGTGCTACACCTTC
NA,TRBJ1-3,NA,TRBV7-2,CASSLGQVLSGNTIYF,TGTGCCAGCAGCTTAGGACAGGTCCTCTCTGGAAACACCATATATTTT
NA,TRBJ1-2,NA,TRBV6-1,CASSERVISLGGYTF,TGTGCCAGCAGTGAACGGGTCATCTCCCTGGGTGGCTACACCTTC
TRBD2,TRBJ2-1,few,TRBV12-3/TRBV12-4,CASSLRTSTSGKREAYNEQFF,TGTGCCAGCAGCCTCCGAACTTCGACTAGCGGGAAACGGGAGGCCTACAATGAGCAGTTCTTC
TRBD1,TRBJ1-2,few,TRBV6-1,CASRPRQGSYGYTF,TGTGCCAGCAGACCTCGACAGGGTAGCTATGGCTACACCTTC
TRBD1,TRBJ2-3,NA,TRBV29-1,CSVDLGTGNVLADTQYF,TGCAGCGTTGACCTGGGGACAGGGAACGTTTTGGCAGATACGCAGTATTTT
TRBD2,TRBJ2-3,few,TRBV9,CASSVVRGLAGGSSSTDTQYF,TGTGCCAGCAGCGTAGTTCGCGGACTAGCGGGAGGAAGTTCAAGCACAGATACGCAGTATTTT
NA,TRBJ2-3,NA,TRBV15,CATSRDGGLNTQYF,TGTGCCACCAGCAGAGATGGGGGGCTAAATACGCAGTATTTT
TRBD2,TRBJ2-1,NA,TRBV6-2/TRBV6-3,CASSYFAGDLNYNEQFF,TGTGCCAGCAGTTACTTTGCGGGGGACCTCAACTACAATGAGCAGTTCTTC
NA,TRBJ1-5,NA,TRBV13,CASSMRTGNNQPQHF,TGTGCCAGCAGCATGAGGACGGGGAACAATCAGCCCCAGCATTTT
TRBD2,TRBJ2-1,few,TRBV5-1,CASSWGGTSENEQFF,TGCGCCAGCAGCTGGGGCGGGACTAGCGAAAATGAGCAGTTCTTC
TRBD1,TRBJ1-4,NA,TRBV6-1,CASKDRSNEKLFF,TGTGCCAGCAAGGACAGGTCTAATGAAAAACTGTTTTTT
NA,TRBJ2-1,NA,TRBV12-3/TRBV12-4,CASSSLSGVTYNEQFF,TGTGCCAGCAGTTCCTTGTCGGGGGTCACCTACAATGAGCAGTTCTTC
NA,TRBJ1-6,many,TRBV4-3,CASSRQEGADSPLHF,TGCGCCAGCAGCCGTCAAGAGGGAGCCGATTCACCCCTCCACTTT